The following is a T cell receptor (beta chain) sequence with its context. Germline V CDR1 and CDR2: MDHEN, SYDVKM. This CDR3 region has 15 residues. After removal of 5 bases from V and 1 base from J, the junction contained 5 bases not matched to a gene. The data belong to a study of tumor-infiltrating T cells and Merkel cell polyomavirus. Looking at the study overall: The study examined CD8+ T cells specific for the Merkel cell polyomavirus KLL epitope.

The assay was immunoSEQ multiplex PCR, and TCRdb's table has in-frame clones only and misses some. This table holds about 3,000 clones, about four fifths found once. All patients' tumors stained robustly positive for Merkel cell polyomavirus Large T antigen by immunohistochemistry. The specimen sequenced was tumor tissue. This clonotype originated in a man aged 50-60 years with Merkel cell carcinoma. The chain couples TRBV28 to TRBJ2-5, with 9 bases that match TRBD2. The CDR3 spells CASSPGTSPQETQYF. In DNA, the CDR3 is TGTGCCAGCAGTCCCGGGACTAGCCCCCAAGAGACCCAGTACTTC.